This T cell receptor (beta chain) was obtained from a study of vaccination and CD4 T cells after COVID-19. Of note for this clonotype: Its antigen is unknown.

CDR1 and CDR2 from the germline V gene are MNHEY and SVGAGI. V lost 2 bases to trimming and J lost 0 bases, with 11 bases between them. This CDR3 comprises 16 residues. Sequencing of DNA taken from cultured CD4+ T cells relied on the Oncomine TCR Beta short-read assay. TCRdb recomputed calls from the PCR reads with MiXCR, one row per CDR3 protein. This sample has about 18,000 distinct CDR3 sequences, with under 45% found just once. The treatment is: approximately 11-day PBMC culture with coronavirus spike peptide pools or control peptides (ViraFEST assay). Fewer than 2.5 million PBMCs went into each well for culture with 8 to 10 IU/ml IL-2 and about 9.9 ug/ml peptide pools.

The rearrangement joins TRBV6-5 to TRBJ2-1; D is possibly TRBD2 (6 bases). The sample was CD4+ T cells from blood, cultured in vitro, taken before SARS-CoV-2 vaccination. The receptor comes from a human donor who had recovered from COVID-19. The CDR3 protein is CASSYGEVTSYNEQFF. The DNA for the CDR3 is TGTGCCAGCAGTTACGGGGAGGTTACCTCCTACAATGAGCAGTTCTTC.